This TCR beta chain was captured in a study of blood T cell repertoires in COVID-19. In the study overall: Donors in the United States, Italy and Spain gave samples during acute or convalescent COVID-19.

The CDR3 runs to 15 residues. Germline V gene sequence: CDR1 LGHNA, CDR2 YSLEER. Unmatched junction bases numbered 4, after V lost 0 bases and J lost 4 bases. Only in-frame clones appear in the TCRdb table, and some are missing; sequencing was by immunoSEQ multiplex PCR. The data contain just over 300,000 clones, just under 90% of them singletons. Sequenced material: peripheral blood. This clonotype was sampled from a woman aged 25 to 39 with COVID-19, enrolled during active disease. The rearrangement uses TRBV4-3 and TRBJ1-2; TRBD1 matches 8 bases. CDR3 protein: CASSQDGQGVYGYTF. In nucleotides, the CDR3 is TGCGCCAGCAGCCAAGATGGACAGGGAGTCTATGGCTACACCTTC.